One TCR beta chain is described in this entry. This clone turned up a few times. Its antigen target is currently unknown. Qualities for individual bases were not recorded, and no much larger clone is one base off. The CDR3 covers 13 residues, taking in both the cysteine and the phenylalanine. The DNA shown is the 39-base CDR3, in frame from base 1. The germline V gene (reference sequence) provides CDR1 GTSNPN and CDR2 SVGIG. Cut back by 3 bases and 0 bases, the V and J ends lie 6 bases apart. To prepare the library, the immunoSEQ multiplex PCR assay was applied. A mixture of 60 forward primers for TCR Vbeta segments and 13 reverse primers for TCR Jbeta segments was used in the multiplex PCR. Amplification of the CDR3 region of rearranged TCR beta genes was performed with a multiplex PCR assay on genomic DNA. On the Illumina HiSeq System, the amplified TCR beta libraries were sequenced as 87-base-pair reads. The paper's processing steps were these. Across the 600 to 700 repertoires, a later analysis counted around 80 million unique TCR beta chains, approximately 10 million of which were shared by at least two donors. Raw reads were error-corrected and collapsed into unique sequences with a nearest-neighbor algorithm that merged closely related sequences to remove PCR and sequencing errors. CDR3 sequences were aligned to IMGT reference sequences to assign V, D and J gene segments. For a sequence to be retained, a match of at least six nucleotides to both a V gene segment and a J gene segment was required. A rearrangement counted as productive if the CDR3 had no stop codons and remained in frame with V and J, and every other rearrangement counted as non-productive. CDR3 was defined by IMGT convention, running from the second conserved V-encoded cysteine to the conserved J-encoded phenylalanine. The earlier analysis of about 610 of the donors excluded sequences that lacked an unambiguous match to a single V gene segment. In an earlier analysis of a few hundred of the donors, a V segment was called functional when productive rearrangements were above 56.7%, and segregating when the standard deviation between donors exceeded 5%. To diagnose cytomegalovirus status from the catalog of TCR beta chain sequences, a statistical classification framework was built. In a later analysis, V and J genes were assigned by comparing TCR nucleotide sequences against IMGT/GENE-DB human TR gene sequences. In a later analysis, CDR3 sequences and most-parsimonious VDJ recombination scenarios were assigned using the TCRdist pipeline. A later analysis defined each TCR beta chain by its CDR3 amino acid sequence plus V-gene family, and excluded reads lacking a unique V-gene family. As a way to deal with suspected cross-contamination and a sequencing artifact, a later analysis dropped 450 to 600 nucleotide sequences that were highly shared and had low generation probability. In a later analysis, a clonal expansion index was calculated for each public chain from normalized within-repertoire ranks of inferred template counts. In a later analysis, generation probabilities were computed with a VDJ recombination model fitted to out-of-frame rearrangements, and the resulting probabilities were checked against IGoR. A later analysis scored TCR-TCR, TCR-HLA and TCR-CMV co-occurrence with hypergeometric tests, applying a repertoire-size bias correction to TCR pairs. A later analysis estimated false discovery rates by permuting HLA or CMV assignments 20 times. In a later analysis, co-occurring TCRs were grouped with DBSCAN, and TCRdist sequence similarity was added when clustering was performed within HLA-allele-positive subsets. Repertoires with fewer than 30,000 or more than 120,000 public chains, plus five repertoires with anomalous nucleotide sharing, were excluded from co-occurrence clustering. TCRdb mirrors the immuneACCESS table, restricted to in-frame sequences. Some clones are absent from its copies; in checked studies, under half trace to an unresolved V gene, and the reason for the others is unknown. V and J calls and clone size follow that table, whereas D and trimming were derived from the DNA. Recorded for this sample are about 94,000 clones; roughly 80% of them occurred a single time. Less than 4.5% of the sample lies in the top ten.

This entry comes from a study of cytomegalovirus exposure and HLA in healthy donors (dated by TCRdb to 2016 to 2017). For the study in its entirety: In an earlier analysis of 550 to 750 of the donors, around 300 Gb of sequence data and 90 million to 120 million unique TCR beta sequences from roughly 200 million T cells were reported. An early release covering 500 to 750 HLA-typed donors comprised approximately 300 gigabases of sequencing data and around 80 million unique TCR sequences. The genetic ancestry cluster associated with self-reported Caucasian donors included about four fifths of the 398 genotyped donors. The study aimed to test whether cataloging public T cell receptors could reveal signatures of past pathogen exposure. Using immunosequencing, the study profiled T cell repertoires from some 670 subjects and related those repertoires to cytomegalovirus serostatus. Besides the first cohort of 550 to 750 subjects, a separate validation cohort made up of roughly 130 different subjects was used. To predict cytomegalovirus infection status, the study brought together high-throughput TCR immunosequencing, statistical association of individual TCRs with disease status, and machine learning. A later analysis re-analyzed previously published TCR beta repertoires from hundreds of donors and added high-resolution HLA genotyping to study TCR occurrence patterns. In the later analysis, no new phenotypic data were used to find candidate immune exposures; instead, reliance was placed on TCR beta sequences and their occurrence across donors. In an earlier analysis of over 550 of the donors, high-throughput TCR beta sequencing was used to judge whether each TCR beta V gene segment behaved as functional or pseudogenic. Donor age, sex, ethnicity and CMV serostatus were collected together with the repertoire data. A later genetic analysis took genome-wide SNP genotypes for about 55% of the 666 donors and used that subset as a discovery cohort. Every discovery cohort repertoire had been produced on one sequencing platform. HLA typing covered class I and class II loci at four-digit resolution. The number of donors typed differed by locus, with roughly 620-630 for A, B, C, DRB1 and DQB1, approximately 500 for DQA1, approximately 580 for DPA1, and around 450 for DPB1. A few DR-DQ haplotypes were treated as single units for association and clustering because of strong linkage in the cohort. Among about 390 genotyped donors of the cohort, an average of roughly 240,000 unique TCR beta nucleotide sequences were sequenced per donor, around 18% of them non-productive.

On the study overall, not on this receptor specifically: Presence/absence analyses assumed roughly uniform sequencing depth across donors, an assumption that may not hold. Several of the top co-occurrence clusters appeared to be linked to parvovirus B19, influenza, CMV and Epstein-Barr virus, according to a later analysis. Immune exposure information for the cohort was limited to CMV serostatus. In both the original and validation cohorts, the classifier was reported to diagnose cytomegalovirus status with high specificity and sensitivity. A further reported finding was that TCR beta sequences accurately predicted the HLA-A and HLA-B alleles for most subjects in the first cohort. The cohort was sequenced for TCR beta chains only, and without alpha or paired-chain data the features that could be detected were limited. A later genetic analysis associated a missense DCLRE1C variant with V-gene and J-gene trimming of TCR beta chains, and an independent cohort replicated the association. In a later analysis, HLA-associated TCR beta chains were found to be more clonally expanded and to have lower generation probabilities than equally common non-associated chains. In a later analysis, 16,951 TCR beta sequences were associated with specific HLA alleles at a false discovery rate of 0.05. Correlated functional status among segregating V segments might be attributable to linkage disequilibrium, but an unknown experimental factor could not be ruled out. A group of highly shared sequence variants was considered likely to be a technical artifact of the sequencing pipeline. The earlier analysis of about 600 of the donors excluded approximately 15 rarely observed V segments, including chromosome 9 orphons, because counts were too low. Across donors, most TCR sequences were observed very rarely, whereas some public TCRs were present in many individuals. A total of fewer than 200 TCR beta chains were listed by the study as associated with cytomegalovirus. In vitro tests confirmed that a few of the cytomegalovirus-associated TCR beta chains recognize cytomegalovirus antigens. An earlier analysis of some 560 of the donors showed that most TCR beta V segments appeared in productive rearrangements either about 87% or about 30% of the time, which broadly matched IMGT annotations. Because the 87-base-pair reads could not distinguish some IMGT-functional V segments, including TRBV6-2 and TRBV6-3, those segments were excluded. HLA typing was unavailable for some donors at each locus, so association tests used only the typed subset. In a later analysis, most CMV-associated TCR beta chains were found to appear HLA-restricted, with HLA associations seemingly driven largely by CMV exposure. A later analysis found that TCR association rates varied across HLA loci, with DRB1 alleles showing the most associated TCRs and HLA-C alleles the fewest. A later genetic analysis reported fewer N-insertions in productive TCRs among donors in an Asian-associated ancestry cluster than the roughly 700-donor mean. According to the authors, the approach could potentially be generalized to other disease states and immunological phenotypes. When HLA alleles, especially DR and DQ, strongly co-occurred, attributing TCR associations to individual alleles was difficult.

In total, roughly 670 healthy bone marrow donors made up the cohort. Cohort members were all nominally healthy when sampled, although unrecorded immune exposures were likely present. The donor tested CMV seronegative and was one of the 352 seronegative cohort members. Every donor gave a peripheral blood sample, and the peripheral blood mononuclear cells from that sample were used for TCR beta sequencing. Genomic DNA extraction from the blood cell samples was performed with the Qiagen DNeasy Blood Extraction Kit. The sample was PBMCs. The TCR originated in a man aged 25 to 40 in good health and CMV-seronegative. The V and J genes are TRBV30 and TRBJ1-5, with the identity of the D gene unclear. CDR3 loop: CAWSKLSNQPQHF. At the DNA level, the sequence is TGTGCCTGGAGCAAACTTAGCAATCAGCCCCAGCATTTT.